What follows are 11 T cell receptor beta chains derived from one specimen sequenced in a study of early T cells in non-severe SARS-CoV-2 infection. TCRdb re-derived calls from the 5' RACE reads in MiXCR, one entry per CDR3 protein. The sample carries approximately 44,000 distinct CDR3 sequences, 12% recorded once. The source material was whole blood. The receptors here all came from an adult who was a healthcare worker with PCR-confirmed SARS-CoV-2 infection or an uninfected control (not recorded which).

In its sample, this clonotype was seen a few times. The CDR3 DNA is TGTGCCAGCAGCCATGCCGGGGGCCTAAGCTCCTACGAGCAGTACTTC. It encodes CASSHAGGLSSYEQYF. V usage is TRBV7-9 and J usage is TRBJ2-7; D could derive from TRBD1 or TRBD2 (6 bases each). This CDR3 has 16 amino acids. V dropped 5 bases and J dropped 0 bases, with 17 bases sitting between them. CDR1 and CDR2 from the germline V gene are SEHNR and FQNEAQ (reference sequence).

The CDR3 loop reads CASSRGQTNTGELFF. Here the CDR3 DNA reads TGTGCCAGCTCACGAGGACAGACGAACACCGGGGAGCTGTTTTTT. The chain carries TRBV12-3 or TRBV12-4 and TRBJ2-2; D may be TRBD1 (6 bases). The CDR3 contains 15 residues. V lost 8 bases and J 0 bases, leaving 13 bases between the germline ends.

This clonotype was observed a handful of times. The chain links TRBV20-1 to TRBJ2-5; 9 nucleotides align to TRBD1. V shed 5 bases, J shed 0 bases, and the junction held 4 bases outside the gene matches. The germline V gene encodes CDR1 DFQATT and CDR2 SNEGSKA (reference sequence). CDR3 length: 14 amino acids. The CDR3 sequence is CSAPGQGYQETQYF. Written as DNA, the CDR3 is TGCAGTGCTCCTGGACAGGGGTACCAAGAGACCCAGTACTTC.

In this sample, this clonotype turned up a few times. The chain uses TRBV5-1 and TRBJ2-5, with 12 bases lining up with TRBD2. The CDR3 spans 15 residues. Germline trimming cut 7 bases from V and 2 bases from J; bases unmatched to any gene: 6. CDR1 is SGHRS and CDR2 is YFSETQ in the germline V gene. In DNA form, the CDR3 reads TGCGCCAGCGGTCCGACTAGCGGGGGACAAGAGACCCAGTACTTC. Its protein product is CASGPTSGGQETQYF.

The chain uses TRBV6-5 and TRBJ2-3, with TRBD2 as a possible D gene (5 bases). There are 15 residues in the CDR3. Trimming removed 5 bases from V and 2 bases from J, with 14 bases in between. The V gene's germline CDR1 is MNHEY and CDR2 SVGAGI. CDR3: CASSQAEYDTDTQYF. As DNA, the CDR3 is TGTGCCAGCAGTCAAGCGGAATACGACACAGATACGCAGTATTTT.

This clonotype showed up just a few times. V usage is TRBV12-3 or TRBV12-4 and J usage is TRBJ2-1; D remains unclear. Trimming pared 8 bases from V and 7 bases from J, leaving 12 bases between. The CDR3 extends over 12 amino acids. The CDR3 DNA reads TGTGCCAGCCAAAACATCCGAAATGAGCAGTTCTTC. Translation: CASQNIRNEQFF.

Only a few counts were recorded for this clonotype. This sequence joins TRBV6-2 or TRBV6-3 and TRBJ2-7; 14 bases are a match to TRBD2. The CDR3 is 15 residues long. V dropped 5 bases and J dropped 6; count of bases not matched to a gene: 6. Germline V gene sequence: CDR1 MNHEY, CDR2 SVGEGT. The CDR3 reads CASSRSGTSGGEQYF. The DNA of the CDR3 is TGTGCCAGCAGTCGTTCCGGGACTAGCGGGGGCGAGCAGTACTTC.

This clonotype occurred many times. The chain has TRBV5-6 and TRBJ1-5; 9 nucleotides agree with TRBD1. J lost 5 bases, V lost 3 bases, and 3 bases had no gene match. CDR1 is SGHDT, CDR2 YYEEEE, per germline. The CDR3 contains 14 residues. CDR3 sequence: CASSSYRGHQPQHF. DNA of the CDR3: TGTGCCAGCAGCTCTTACAGGGGGCATCAGCCCCAGCATTTT.

This clonotype was detected only a few times. V usage is TRBV7-9 and J usage is TRBJ1-1; 7 bases are shared with TRBD1. The CDR3 has 13 residues. V gave up 5 bases and J gave up 10 bases; unmatched junction bases: 10. Per germline, CDR1 SEHNR and CDR2 FQNEAQ (reference sequence). CDR3 sequence: CASSPRTGGGAFF. CDR3 nucleotide sequence: TGTGCCAGCAGCCCGAGGACAGGTGGTGGAGCTTTCTTT.

The rearrangement uses TRBV28 and TRBJ1-2; D ambiguous. Deletions cut 10 bases from V and 4 bases from J, with 13 bases between. The CDR3 sequence is 12 residues long. Germline V gene sequence: CDR1 MDHEN, CDR2 SYDVKM. CDR3 protein: CATREPFYGYTF. The DNA of the CDR3 is TGTGCCACCCGGGAGCCCTTCTATGGCTACACCTTC.

The chain couples TRBV28 to TRBJ2-5; 8 positions agree with TRBD1. V shed 6 bases, J shed 5 bases, and the junction held 8 bases outside the gene matches. Looked up from germline, CDR1 is MDHEN and CDR2 is SYDVKM. The CDR3 is 14 residues long. The CDR3 region is CASRPGQAAETQYF. The CDR3 DNA reads as TGTGCCAGCAGACCGGGACAGGCTGCGGAGACCCAGTACTTC. Looking up the rest from reference TRBV28 and TRBJ2-5 gives the full variable domain: DVKVTQSSRYLVKRTGEKVFLECVQDMDHENMFWYRQDPGLGLRLIYFSYDVKMKEKGDIPEGYSVSREKKERFSLILESASTNQTSMYLCASRPGQAAETQYFGPGTRLLVL.